This T cell receptor beta chain stems from a study of T cell responses to AZD1222 COVID-19 vaccine. The V end was cut by 0 bases, the J end by 2 bases, with 11 bases between. The CDR3 is 15 amino acids. The germline gives CDR1 SGDLS, CDR2 YYNGEE. Using immunoSEQ multiplex PCR, the repertoire was profiled, and TCRdb retains in-frame clones only, with some absent. Here the sample spans approximately 200,000 clones, around 87% being singletons. This chain links TRBV9 with TRBJ2-5, with D uncertain. This sample comprised peripheral blood, obtained on day 0 of MenACWY control vaccination. This sequence originates from an adult in good health. The CDR3 region has the DNA TGTGCCAGCAGCGTAGGTGGCCTAGGTCAAGAGACCCAGTACTTC. Its protein is CASSVGGLGQETQYF. Filled out from reference TRBV9 and TRBJ2-5, the complete variable domain reads DSGVTQTPKHLITATGQRVTLRCSPRSGDLSVYWYQQSLDQGLQFLIQYYNGEERAKGNILERFSAQQFPDLHSELNLSSLELGDSALYFCASSVGGLGQETQYFGPGTRLLVL.